This T cell receptor (beta chain) appears in the sequencing data of a study of spatial heterogeneity in lung cancer. General study points: Follow-up blood showed ubiquitous expanded tumor TCRs less than blood at resection did.

TCRdb re-called the 5' RACE reads through MiXCR, storing one row per CDR3 protein. This table holds about 5,400 distinct CDR3 sequences, 34% found once. The CDR3 spans 12 residues. Germline CDR1 reads SGHNT; CDR2 reads YYREEE (reference sequence). V dropped 4 bases and J dropped 5 bases, with 10 bases sitting between them. As concerns this clonotype: Antigen unknown. Being off target in a library aimed at alpha chains, this beta chain has a size of little meaning.

Time point here: sample taken at primary tumor resection. From tumor, nontumor lung or frozen PBMC, whole RNA was taken unsorted for sequencing. This receptor was identified in a female donor with early-stage non-small cell lung cancer. The specimen was PBMCs, collected at surgery. This chain joins TRBV5-4 and TRBJ2-7; D remains ambiguous. CDR3 sequence: CASSLGIHEQYF. CDR3 sequence (DNA): TGTGCCAGCAGCCTAGGGATACACGAGCAGTACTTC.